Presented here are 24 T cell receptor beta chains from one specimen sequenced in a study of shared clonotypes between healthy human individuals. Data came from immunoSEQ multiplex PCR; TCRdb stores just in-frame clones and leaves some out. The sample records some 2,100,000 clones, roughly 95% being singletons. Sequencing was done on a sample of naive CD4+ T cells sorted from blood. Subset in this sample: CD45RA+ positively selected. The receptors here all came from a man between 18 and 35 years old in good health.

This chain links TRBV5-1 with TRBJ2-1; 8 positions match TRBD2. Per germline, CDR1 SGHRS and CDR2 YFSETQ. Losses at the gene ends were 2 bases for V and 4 bases for J; bases not matched to a gene: 5. The CDR3 length is 15 residues. DNA for the CDR3: TGCGCCAGCAGCTTATCTAGCGGGTTTTACAATGAGCAGTTCTTC. It codes for CASSLSSGFYNEQFF.

The chain carries TRBV11-3 and TRBJ2-1; TRBD2 agrees at 14 bases. V dropped 4 bases and J dropped 9; count of bases not matched to a gene: 5. CDR3 length: 15 amino acids. Looked up from germline, CDR1 is SGHNT and CDR2 is YENEEA. The CDR3 sequence: CASSSGLAGAGEQFF. CDR3 nucleotide sequence: TGTGCCAGCAGCTCGGGACTAGCGGGAGCAGGTGAGCAGTTCTTC.

The rearrangement uses TRBV13 and TRBJ2-5; 13 nucleotides agree with TRBD2. The CDR3 has 16 residues. V gave up 5 bases and J gave up 1 base; unmatched junction bases: 4. Germline lookup yields CDR1 PRHDT and CDR2 FYEKMQ (reference sequence). DNA of the CDR3: TGTGCCAGCAGCCTAACTAGCGGGGGGGCCCAAGAGACCCAGTACTTC. Translating gives CASSLTSGGAQETQYF.

This clone has only one observation. This sequence joins TRBV4-1 and TRBJ1-2; D unclear. The V and J ends lost 2 bases and 5 bases respectively, with 12 bases between them. The CDR3 runs to 14 residues. Germline V gives CDR1 MGHRA, CDR2 YSYEKL. Here the CDR3 DNA reads TGCGCCAGCAGCCAAATGGGGTTGGAATATGGCTACACCTTC. Residues: CASSQMGLEYGYTF.

Details on this clone: Within the sample, other DNA sequences also encode this same CDR3. This chain uses TRBV28 with TRBJ2-7; D gene uncertain. From germline, CDR1 is MDHEN and CDR2 SYDVKM. V was clipped by 4 bases and J by 1 base, with 5 bases between them. This CDR3 is built from 12 residues. CDR3 coding DNA: TGTGCCAGCAGTTCTCAGTCCTACGAGCAGTACTTC. This codes for CASSSQSYEQYF.

The rearrangement uses TRBV12-5 and TRBJ2-7; D is ambiguous. Germline CDR1 and CDR2: LGHNT and FRNRAP. Trimming took off 2 bases at V and 12 bases at J, with 17 bases between the two ends. The CDR3 has 13 residues. CDR3 in amino acids: CASGLNIFPDVYF. The CDR3 DNA reads TGTGCTAGTGGTTTGAATATTTTCCCCGACGTGTACTTC.

J is TRBJ2-2 and V is TRBV13; 7 bases align to TRBD1. J was trimmed by 6 bases and V by 3 bases; bases with no gene match: 19. The germline V gene has CDR1 PRHDT and CDR2 FYEKMQ (reference sequence). The CDR3 is 19 residues long. The CDR3: CASSFYTGAALGTPGELFF. CDR3 in DNA: TGTGCCAGCAGCTTTTATACAGGGGCCGCCCTCGGTACCCCCGGGGAGCTGTTTTTT.

This clone was counted a single time. The chain joins TRBV29-1 to TRBJ1-4; D call uncertain. With 4 bases removed from V and 8 bases from J, the gap between germline ends came to 11 bases. CDR1 is SQVTM and CDR2 is ANQGSEA in the germline V gene. There are 12 residues in the CDR3. The CDR3 loop is CSVGLGGEKLFF. The CDR3 nucleotides are TGCAGCGTTGGTCTGGGAGGAGAAAAACTGTTTTTT.

Remarks on this clone: The same CDR3 is also encoded by other DNA sequences in this sample. The genes are TRBV5-1 and TRBJ1-1; 8 nucleotides match TRBD1. This CDR3 has 14 amino acids. CDR1 is SGHRS and CDR2 is YFSETQ in the germline V gene. Losses at the gene ends were 4 bases for V and 1 base for J; bases not matched to a gene: 3. This CDR3 reads CASSVGQGNTEAFF. The CDR3 DNA follows: TGCGCCAGCAGCGTCGGACAGGGGAACACTGAAGCTTTCTTT.

The rearrangement links TRBV7-2 to TRBJ2-2; 9 bases agree with TRBD2. This CDR3 region has 17 residues. Germline V lookup: CDR1 SGHTA, CDR2 FQGNSA. Trimming at V came to 5 bases and at J to 7 bases, leaving 14 bases not matched to a gene. The CDR3 sequence is CASSTPLRGRALGELFF. The CDR3 coding sequence is TGTGCCAGCAGCACCCCCCTCCGCGGGAGGGCCCTCGGGGAGCTGTTTTTT.

The chain combines TRBV5-1 with TRBJ2-5; D unclear. V was trimmed by 4 bases and J by 4 bases, leaving 20 bases between them. From germline, CDR1 is SGHRS and CDR2 YFSETQ. The CDR3 contains 16 residues. The CDR3 bases are TGCGCCAGCAGCCCTGCACAACCCTATTCCCTAGAGACCCAGTACTTC. Its translation is CASSPAQPYSLETQYF.

As for this clone: The sample contains more than one DNA sequence encoding this CDR3. The chain recombines TRBV30 with TRBJ2-3; no reliable D call. V gave up 0 bases and J gave up 2 bases, with 6 bases separating them. The CDR3 covers 13 residues. Germline V lookup: CDR1 GTSNPN, CDR2 SVGIG (reference sequence). CDR3 nucleotide sequence: TGTGCCTGGAGTGTAGGCCACACAGATACGCAGTATTTT. Translated, it gives CAWSVGHTDTQYF.

This chain links TRBV25-1 with TRBJ2-1, with 10 bases identical to TRBD1. There are 15 residues in the CDR3. V shed 7 bases and J 6 bases; nucleotides not matched to a gene: 9. From germline, CDR1 is MGHDK and CDR2 SYGVNS. The CDR3 DNA reads as TGTGCCAGCACTAAGGGACAGGGGACCTCCAATGAGCAGTTCTTC. Translation gives CASTKGQGTSNEQFF.

Comments on this clone: The same CDR3 can be traced to other DNA sequences in this sample. V gene TRBV18 combines with J gene TRBJ1-5; 12 bases agree with TRBD1. This CDR3 region has 16 residues. Losses at the gene ends were 3 bases for V and 6 bases for J; bases not matched to a gene: 6. Germline CDR1 is KGHSH and CDR2 is LQKENI. The CDR3 sequence is CASSPPGQGAGQPQHF. CDR3 sequence (DNA): TGTGCCAGCTCACCGCCGGGACAGGGGGCAGGTCAGCCCCAGCATTTT.

This chain links TRBV5-1 with TRBJ2-2, with TRBD1 matching over 7 bases. Germline V CDR1 and CDR2: SGHRS, YFSETQ. V was pared by 4 bases and J by 3 bases, with 6 bases of the junction left unmatched. The CDR3 totals 15 residues. CDR3 sequence reads: CASSRTGVDTGELFF. DNA for the CDR3: TGCGCCAGCAGCAGAACAGGGGTTGACACCGGGGAGCTGTTTTTT.

V gene TRBV5-4 combines with J gene TRBJ2-2; 8 bases map to TRBD2. CDR1 SGHNT and CDR2 YYREEE come from the germline V gene (reference sequence). V shed 6 bases, J shed 1 base, and the junction held 11 bases outside the gene matches. The CDR3 is made up of 17 amino acids. The CDR3 protein is CASTPYAGGRNTGELFF. The CDR3, as DNA: TGTGCCAGCACCCCCTACGCGGGAGGAAGGAACACCGGGGAGCTGTTTTTT.

V is TRBV2 and J is TRBJ2-1; TRBD2 agrees at 7 bases. After removal of 2 bases from V and 4 bases from J, the junction contained 11 bases not matched to a gene. Looked up from germline, CDR1 is SNHLY and CDR2 is FYNNEI. This CDR3 has 17 residues. The CDR3 region is CASSEKGLQYIYNEQFF. In nucleotides, the CDR3 is TGTGCCAGCAGTGAAAAGGGACTACAATATATTTACAATGAGCAGTTCTTC.

The J gene is TRBJ1-5, the V gene TRBV2; the match to TRBD1 covers 7 bases. The CDR3 loop spans 16 amino acids. The trim removed 5 bases at V and 0 bases at J, leaving 7 bases unmatched. Germline lookup yields CDR1 SNHLY and CDR2 FYNNEI. The CDR3 DNA sequence: TGTGCCAGCAGTCCCCTGACAGGGCTTAGCAATCAGCCCCAGCATTTT. Protein sequence: CASSPLTGLSNQPQHF.

About this clone itself: Other DNA sequences in this sample translate to the same CDR3. The chain couples TRBV7-2 to TRBJ2-3, with TRBD2 matching 16 bases. The germline V gene encodes CDR1 SGHTA and CDR2 FQGNSA. The CDR3 runs to 16 residues. V dropped 3 bases and J dropped 4; count of bases not matched to a gene: 1. The CDR3 DNA reads TGTGCCAGCAGCTTGGGACTAGCGGGGGGGCCAGATACGCAGTATTTT. Translated: CASSLGLAGGPDTQYF.

Concerning this clone itself: The identical CDR3 is also encoded by other nucleotide sequences in the sample. The chain carries TRBV30 and TRBJ2-3; D possibly corresponds to TRBD1 (6 bases). With 0 bases removed from V and 1 base from J, the gap between germline ends came to 11 bases. The CDR3 runs to 15 residues. In germline, CDR1 is GTSNPN, CDR2 SVGIG (reference sequence). CDR3 loop: CAWSVSGARTDTQYF. The CDR3 nucleotides are TGTGCCTGGAGTGTTTCAGGGGCCCGCACAGATACGCAGTATTTT.

The chain recombines TRBV18 with TRBJ1-6; perhaps TRBD1 as D (5 bases). Trimming removed 0 bases from V and 9 bases from J, with 12 bases in between. Germline assignment: CDR1 KGHSH and CDR2 LQKENI. The CDR3 loop spans 15 amino acids. The CDR3 DNA reads TGTGCCAGCTCACCACCTGCAGGGTCCGTTTCACCCCTCCACTTT. Translation: CASSPPAGSVSPLHF.

The V gene is TRBV5-1, the J gene TRBJ2-2, with a tentative D call TRBD2 (6 bases). CDR3 length: 17 amino acids. V lost 4 bases and J 1 base, leaving 17 bases between the germline ends. CDR1 and CDR2 from the germline V gene are SGHRS and YFSETQ. DNA for the CDR3: TGCGCCAGCAGCGGTACTAGTCTGCGGGGGAACACCGGGGAGCTGTTTTTT. Amino acid sequence: CASSGTSLRGNTGELFF.

The chain couples TRBV5-1 to TRBJ2-1, with 14 bases that match TRBD2. CDR1 and CDR2 from the germline V gene are SGHRS and YFSETQ. This CDR3 contains 15 residues. V shed 8 bases, J shed 9 bases, and the junction held 10 bases outside the gene matches. The chain's CDR3 is CASQPGLAGVGEQFF. Here the CDR3 DNA reads TGCGCCAGTCAACCGGGACTAGCGGGAGTGGGTGAGCAGTTCTTC.

The CDR3 bases are TGTGCCAGCAGCTTATCAGGGTCGATCACCGGGGAGCTGTTTTTT. Residues: CASSLSGSITGELFF. The chain carries TRBV5-4 and TRBJ2-2; TRBD1 might be the D (5 bases). The CDR3 is 15 amino acids. Trimming took 2 bases from V and 4 from J, leaving 12 bases between them. The germline gives CDR1 SGHNT, CDR2 YYREEE (reference sequence).